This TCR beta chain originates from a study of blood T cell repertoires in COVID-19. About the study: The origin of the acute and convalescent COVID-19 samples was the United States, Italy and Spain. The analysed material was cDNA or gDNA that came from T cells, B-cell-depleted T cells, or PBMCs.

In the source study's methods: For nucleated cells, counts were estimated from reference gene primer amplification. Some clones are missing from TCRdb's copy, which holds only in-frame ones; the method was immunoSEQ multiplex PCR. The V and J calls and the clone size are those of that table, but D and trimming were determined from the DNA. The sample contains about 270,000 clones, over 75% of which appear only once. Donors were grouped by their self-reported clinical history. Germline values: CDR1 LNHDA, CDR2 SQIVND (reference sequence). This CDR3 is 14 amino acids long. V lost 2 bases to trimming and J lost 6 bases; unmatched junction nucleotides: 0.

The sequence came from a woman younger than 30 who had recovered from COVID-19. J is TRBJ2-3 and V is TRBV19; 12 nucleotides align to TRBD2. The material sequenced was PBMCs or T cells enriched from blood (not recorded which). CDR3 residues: CASSITSGGDTQYF. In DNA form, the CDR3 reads TGTGCCAGTAGTATAACTAGCGGGGGGGATACGCAGTATTTT.